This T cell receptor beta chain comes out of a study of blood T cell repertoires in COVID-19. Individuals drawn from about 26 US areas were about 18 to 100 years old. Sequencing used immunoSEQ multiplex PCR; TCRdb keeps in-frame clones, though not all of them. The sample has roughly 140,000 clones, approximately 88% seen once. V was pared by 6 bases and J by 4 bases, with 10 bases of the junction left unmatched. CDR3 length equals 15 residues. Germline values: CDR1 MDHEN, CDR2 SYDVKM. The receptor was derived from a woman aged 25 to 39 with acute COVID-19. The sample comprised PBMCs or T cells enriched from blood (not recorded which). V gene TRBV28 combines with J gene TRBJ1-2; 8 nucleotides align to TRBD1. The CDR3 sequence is CASSPPPQGAYGYTF. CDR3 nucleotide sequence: TGTGCCAGCAGCCCTCCACCGCAGGGGGCCTATGGCTACACCTTC.